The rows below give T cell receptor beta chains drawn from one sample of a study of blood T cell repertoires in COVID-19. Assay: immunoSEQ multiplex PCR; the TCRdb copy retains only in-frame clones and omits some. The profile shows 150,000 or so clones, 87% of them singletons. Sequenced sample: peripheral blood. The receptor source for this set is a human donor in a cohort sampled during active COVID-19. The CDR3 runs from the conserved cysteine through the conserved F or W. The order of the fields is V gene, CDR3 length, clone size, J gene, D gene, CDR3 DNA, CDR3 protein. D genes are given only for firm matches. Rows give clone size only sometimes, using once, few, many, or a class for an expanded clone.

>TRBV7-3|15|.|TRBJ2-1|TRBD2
TGTGCCAGCAGCCAGGGACTAGCGGACTACAATGAGCAGTTCTTC
CASSQGLADYNEQFF
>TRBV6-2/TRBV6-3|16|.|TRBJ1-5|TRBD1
TGTGCCAGCAGTACCCGTACTACAGGGGATGGACAGCCCCAGCATTTT
CASSTRTTGDGQPQHF
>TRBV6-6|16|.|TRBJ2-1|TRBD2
TGTGCCAGCAGTTCTCTTAGCGGGAGATATAAAAATGAGCAGTTCTTC
CASSSLSGRYKNEQFF
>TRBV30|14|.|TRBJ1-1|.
TGTGCCTGGAGTGTAAATGGGGGCGTCACTGAAGCTTTCTTT
CAWSVNGGVTEAFF
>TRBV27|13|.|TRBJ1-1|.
TGTGCCAGCCGCCCCGCGGGGAACACTGAAGCTTTCTTT
CASRPAGNTEAFF
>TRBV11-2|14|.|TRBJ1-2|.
TGTGCCAGCAGCCCCGCCAGCAGGCCCTATGGCTACACCTTC
CASSPASRPYGYTF
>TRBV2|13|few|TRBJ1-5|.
TGTGCCAGCAGCGACGCCGGGGGACAGCCCCAGCATTTT
CASSDAGGQPQHF
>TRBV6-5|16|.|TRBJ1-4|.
TGTGCCAGCAGTTACCGGGGGGCGGCCCCTAATGAAAAACTGTTTTTT
CASSYRGAAPNEKLFF
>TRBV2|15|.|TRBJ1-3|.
TGTGCCAGCAGTGAGAGGTCAATCGCTGGAAACACCATATATTTT
CASSERSIAGNTIYF
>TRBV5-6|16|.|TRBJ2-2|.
TGTGCCAGCAGCTTGGCCACAGGGAGGGCCACCGGGGAGCTGTTTTTT
CASSLATGRATGELFF
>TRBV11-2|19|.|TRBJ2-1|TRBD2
TGTGCCAGCAGCTTCCCCGGGACTAGCGGGAGCTACACCTACAATGAGCAGTTCTTC
CASSFPGTSGSYTYNEQFF
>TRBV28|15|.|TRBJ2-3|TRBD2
TGTGCCAGCAGTTCAGCGGGAGAGGTTACAGATACGCAGTATTTT
CASSSAGEVTDTQYF
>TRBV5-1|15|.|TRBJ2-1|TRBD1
TGCGCCAGCAGCTGGGCAGGGGGCGAACGCGATGAGCAGTTCTTC
CASSWAGGERDEQFF
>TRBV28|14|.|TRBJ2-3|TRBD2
TGTGCCAGCCCACCAGCGGGGAACACAGATACGCAGTATTTT
CASPPAGNTDTQYF
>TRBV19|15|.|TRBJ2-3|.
TGTGCCAGTAGTGGAGACCCGCTCCTCGCAGATACGCAGTATTTT
CASSGDPLLADTQYF
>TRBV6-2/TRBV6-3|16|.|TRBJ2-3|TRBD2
TGTGCCAGCAGTACTGGACTAGCGGGGGGCACAGATACGCAGTATTTT
CASSTGLAGGTDTQYF
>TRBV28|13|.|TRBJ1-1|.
TGTGCCAGCAGTGCCAGGGTAAACACTGAAGCTTTCTTT
CASSARVNTEAFF
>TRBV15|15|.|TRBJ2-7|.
TGTGCCACCAGCAGGGGGAAGACTAGGGACTACGAGCAGTACTTC
CATSRGKTRDYEQYF
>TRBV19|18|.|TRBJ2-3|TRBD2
TGTGCCAGTAGTATCCTCGGCTCTGGCGGGAGGGTGACAGATACGCAGTATTTT
CASSILGSGGRVTDTQYF
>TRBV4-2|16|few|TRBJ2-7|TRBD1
TGTGCCAGCAGCCAAGAAGACGGGACAGGGGGCTACGAGCAGTACTTC
CASSQEDGTGGYEQYF
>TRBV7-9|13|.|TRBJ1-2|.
TGTGCCAGCAGCCCGGAGGGGACCTATGGCTACACCTTC
CASSPEGTYGYTF
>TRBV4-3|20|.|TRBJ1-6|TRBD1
TGCGCCAGCAGCCAATTTGGGCCGGGACAGACCGAATTCTTGGATTCACCCCTCCACTTT
CASSQFGPGQTEFLDSPLHF
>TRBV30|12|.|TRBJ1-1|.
TGTGCCTGGAACGACAAGAACACTGAAGCTTTCTTT
CAWNDKNTEAFF
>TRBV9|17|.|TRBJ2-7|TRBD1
TGTGCCAGCAGCGTAGGGTCCGGGACAGGGGGCCCCTACGAGCAGTACTTC
CASSVGSGTGGPYEQYF
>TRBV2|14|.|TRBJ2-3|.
TGTGCCAGCAGTGATGATAGCGGCACAGATACGCAGTATTTT
CASSDDSGTDTQYF
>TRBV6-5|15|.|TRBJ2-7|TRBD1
TGTGCCAGCAGTTACACCTGGGACAGGGCTTACGAGCAGTACTTC
CASSYTWDRAYEQYF
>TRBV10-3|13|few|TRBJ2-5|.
TGTGCCATCGCGAGGGTGGGGCAAGAGACCCAGTACTTC
CAIARVGQETQYF